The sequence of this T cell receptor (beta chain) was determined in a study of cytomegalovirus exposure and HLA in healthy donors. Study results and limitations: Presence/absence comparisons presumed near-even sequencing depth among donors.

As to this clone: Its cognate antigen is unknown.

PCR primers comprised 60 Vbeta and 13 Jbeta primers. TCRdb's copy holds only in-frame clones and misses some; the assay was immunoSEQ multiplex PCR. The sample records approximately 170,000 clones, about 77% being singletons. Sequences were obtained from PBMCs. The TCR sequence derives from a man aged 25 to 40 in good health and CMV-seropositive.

In DNA form, the CDR3 reads TGTGCCAGTAGCGCCCAGGAGGGCACTGAAGCTTTCTTT. Translating gives CASSAQEGTEAFF. The J gene is TRBJ1-1, the V gene TRBV19; unclear D gene. The length of the CDR3 is 13 residues. With 6 bases removed from V and 4 bases from J, the gap between germline ends came to 12 bases. Germline V gene sequence: CDR1 LNHDA, CDR2 SQIVND (reference sequence).